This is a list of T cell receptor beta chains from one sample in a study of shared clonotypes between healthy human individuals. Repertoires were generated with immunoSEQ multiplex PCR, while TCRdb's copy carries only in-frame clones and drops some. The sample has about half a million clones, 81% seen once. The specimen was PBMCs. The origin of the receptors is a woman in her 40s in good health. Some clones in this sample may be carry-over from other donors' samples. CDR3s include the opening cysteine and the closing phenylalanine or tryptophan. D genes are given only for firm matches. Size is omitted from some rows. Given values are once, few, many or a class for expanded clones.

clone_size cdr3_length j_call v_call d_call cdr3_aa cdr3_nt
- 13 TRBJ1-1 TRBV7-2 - CASSWTINTEAFF TGTGCCAGCAGCTGGACAATTAACACTGAAGCTTTCTTT
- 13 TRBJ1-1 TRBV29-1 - CSVAGSMNTEAFF TGCAGCGTTGCAGGGAGCATGAACACTGAAGCTTTCTTT
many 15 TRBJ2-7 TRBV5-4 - CASSFLRYSPYEQYF TGTGCCAGCAGTTTCCTCCGCTACTCACCCTACGAGCAGTACTTC
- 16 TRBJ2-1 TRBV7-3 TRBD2 CASSLSSGNVYNEQFF TGTGCCAGCAGCTTAAGTAGCGGGAATGTCTACAATGAGCAGTTCTTC
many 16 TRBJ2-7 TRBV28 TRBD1 CASSLSWTGVFREQYF TGTGCCAGCAGTTTATCGTGGACAGGGGTATTTCGCGAGCAGTACTTC
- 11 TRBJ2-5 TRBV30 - CACLGVETQYF TGTGCCTGTCTAGGAGTAGAGACCCAGTACTTC
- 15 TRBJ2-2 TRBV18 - CASSPRRENTGELFF TGTGCCAGCTCACCACGCAGGGAGAACACCGGGGAGCTGTTTTTT
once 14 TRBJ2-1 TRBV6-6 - CASSYSSQYNEQFF TGTGCCAGCAGTTACTCTTCGCAGTACAATGAGCAGTTCTTC
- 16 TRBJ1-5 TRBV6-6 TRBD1 CASSYWGQGSDQPQHF TGTGCCAGCAGTTACTGGGGACAGGGGTCGGATCAGCCCCAGCATTTT
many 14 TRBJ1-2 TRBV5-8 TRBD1 CASSLGTGSYGYTF TGTGCCAGCAGCTTAGGGACAGGGAGCTATGGCTACACCTTC
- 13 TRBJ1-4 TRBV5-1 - CASSLDQPGELFF TGCGCCAGCAGCTTGGACCAGCCGGGGGAACTGTTTTTT
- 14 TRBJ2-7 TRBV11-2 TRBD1 CASSTDRGSYEQYF TGTGCCAGCAGCACGGACAGGGGGTCCTACGAGCAGTACTTC
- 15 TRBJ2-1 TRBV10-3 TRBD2 CAISGGSSSYNEQFF TGTGCCATCAGCGGCGGGAGTAGCTCCTACAATGAGCAGTTCTTC
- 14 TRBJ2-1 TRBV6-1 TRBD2 CAGDSAGVVNEQFF TGTGCCGGGGATAGTGCGGGAGTGGTCAATGAGCAGTTCTTC
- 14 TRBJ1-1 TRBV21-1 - CASSNPHWNTEAFF TGTGCCAGCAGCAACCCTCACTGGAACACTGAAGCTTTCTTT
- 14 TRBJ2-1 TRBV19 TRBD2 CASKGTSGRGEQFF TGTGCCAGTAAGGGGACTAGCGGGAGAGGTGAGCAGTTCTTC
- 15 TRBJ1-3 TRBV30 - CAWIRRGLSGNTIYF TGTGCCTGGATTCGCAGGGGCCTCTCTGGAAACACCATATATTTT
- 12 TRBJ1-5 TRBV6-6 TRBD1 CASSPRTGPQHF TGTGCCAGCAGTCCCCGGACAGGGCCCCAGCATTTT
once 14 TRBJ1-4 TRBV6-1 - CASSDSLEGEKLFF TGTGCCAGCAGTGATAGCTTGGAGGGGGAAAAACTGTTTTTT
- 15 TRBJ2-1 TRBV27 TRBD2 CASSLASSGRNEQFF TGTGCCAGCAGTTTAGCGTCTAGCGGGAGGAATGAGCAGTTCTTC
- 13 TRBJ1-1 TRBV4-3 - CASSHRQGTEAFF TGCGCCAGCAGCCACCGCCAAGGAACTGAAGCTTTCTTT
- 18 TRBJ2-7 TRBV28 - CASSLGPGATLHLYEQYF TGTGCCAGCAGTTTGGGGCCAGGGGCGACCCTTCACCTCTACGAGCAGTACTTC
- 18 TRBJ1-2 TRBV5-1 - CASSFIWDEQGSNYGYTF TGCGCCAGCAGCTTCATTTGGGACGAACAGGGATCTAACTATGGCTACACCTTC
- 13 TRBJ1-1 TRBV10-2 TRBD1 CASSLGQGTEAFF TGCGCCAGCAGCCTGGGACAGGGCACTGAAGCTTTCTTT
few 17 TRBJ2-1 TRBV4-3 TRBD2 CASSQDLGAGVVNEQFF TGCGCCAGCAGCCAAGATTTAGGAGCGGGAGTAGTCAATGAGCAGTTCTTC
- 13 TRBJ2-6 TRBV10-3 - CAIRGSGANVLTF TGTGCCATCAGAGGCTCTGGGGCCAACGTCCTGACTTTC
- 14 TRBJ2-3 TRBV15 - CATSRPDFTDTQYF TGTGCCACCAGCAGACCGGACTTCACAGATACGCAGTATTTT
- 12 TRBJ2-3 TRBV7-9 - CASSLALGTQYF TGTGCCAGCAGCTTAGCGTTGGGTACGCAGTATTTT
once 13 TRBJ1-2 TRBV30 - CAWIPGSNYGYTF TGTGCCTGGATACCAGGGTCAAACTATGGCTACACCTTC
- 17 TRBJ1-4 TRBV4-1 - CASSQLDLGFSNEKLFF TGCGCCAGCAGCCAATTAGACTTAGGCTTCAGTAATGAAAAACTGTTTTTT
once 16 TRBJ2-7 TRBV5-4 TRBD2 CASSPAGAGGAYEQYF TGTGCCAGCAGCCCAGCGGGAGCGGGAGGGGCCTACGAGCAGTACTTC
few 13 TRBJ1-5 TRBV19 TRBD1 CASSEDRAQPQHF TGTGCCAGTAGTGAAGACAGGGCACAGCCCCAGCATTTT
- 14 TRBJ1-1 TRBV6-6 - CASSYVGGATEAFF TGTGCCAGCAGTTACGTAGGTGGGGCCACTGAAGCTTTCTTT
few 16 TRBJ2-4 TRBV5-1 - CASSLEGRRSKNIQYF TGCGCCAGCAGCTTGGAAGGCAGGAGGTCCAAAAACATTCAGTACTTC
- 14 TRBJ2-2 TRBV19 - CASSGQRNTGELFF TGTGCCAGTAGTGGACAGAGGAACACCGGGGAGCTGTTTTTT
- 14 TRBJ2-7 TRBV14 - CASSQVSSSHEQYF TGTGCCAGCAGCCAAGTATCTAGCTCCCACGAGCAGTACTTC
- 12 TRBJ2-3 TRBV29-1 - CSVGQLTDTQYF TGCAGCGTTGGACAGCTCACAGATACGCAGTATTTT
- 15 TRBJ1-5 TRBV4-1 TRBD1 CASSQLQGSNQPQHF TGCGCCAGCAGCCAACTACAGGGGTCGAATCAGCCCCAGCATTTT
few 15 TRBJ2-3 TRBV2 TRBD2 CASSVLASGTDTQYF TGTGCCAGCAGTGTCTTGGCTAGCGGAACAGATACGCAGTATTTT
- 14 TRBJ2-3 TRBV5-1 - CASSSTTSTDTQYF TGCGCCAGCAGCTCAACCACTAGCACAGATACGCAGTATTTT
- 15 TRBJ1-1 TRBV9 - CASSSPGSVNTEAFF TGTGCCAGCAGCTCCCCCGGATCGGTTAACACTGAAGCTTTCTTT
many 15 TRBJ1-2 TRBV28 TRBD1 CASSFQGANYYGYTF TGTGCCAGCAGTTTTCAGGGGGCCAATTACTATGGCTACACCTTC
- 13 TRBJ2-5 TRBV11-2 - CASSSLISETQYF TGTGCCAGCAGCTCGCTCATATCGGAGACCCAGTACTTC
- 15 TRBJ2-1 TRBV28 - CASSPPPLGYNEQFF TGTGCCAGCAGTCCTCCCCCTTTAGGATACAATGAGCAGTTCTTC
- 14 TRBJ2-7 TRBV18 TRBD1 CASSQTGTEAEQYF TGTGCCAGCTCACAAACCGGGACAGAGGCCGAGCAGTACTTC
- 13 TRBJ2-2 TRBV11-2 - CASSPLRAGELFF TGTGCCAGCAGCCCACTGCGGGCCGGGGAGCTGTTTTTT
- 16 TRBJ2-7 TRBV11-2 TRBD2 CASSQPGLAGPPEQYF TGTGCCAGCAGCCAGCCGGGACTAGCGGGACCCCCCGAGCAGTACTTC
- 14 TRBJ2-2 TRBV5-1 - CASSSGRITGELFF TGCGCCAGCAGCTCGGGACGGATCACCGGGGAGCTGTTTTTT